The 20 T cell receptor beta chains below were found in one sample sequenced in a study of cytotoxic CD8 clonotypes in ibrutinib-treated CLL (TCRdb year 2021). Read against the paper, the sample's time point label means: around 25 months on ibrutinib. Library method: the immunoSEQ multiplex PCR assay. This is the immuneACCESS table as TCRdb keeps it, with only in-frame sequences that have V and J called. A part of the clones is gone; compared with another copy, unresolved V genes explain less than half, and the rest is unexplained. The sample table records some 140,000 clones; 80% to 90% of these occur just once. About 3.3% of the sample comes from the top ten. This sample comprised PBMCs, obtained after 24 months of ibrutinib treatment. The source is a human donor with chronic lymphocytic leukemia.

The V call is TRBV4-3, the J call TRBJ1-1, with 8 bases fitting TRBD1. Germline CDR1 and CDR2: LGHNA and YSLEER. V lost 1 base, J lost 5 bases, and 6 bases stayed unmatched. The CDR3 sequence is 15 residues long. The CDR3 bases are TGCGCCAGCAGCCAAGGGGACAGGTCTCAGACTGAAGCTTTCTTT. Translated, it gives CASSQGDRSQTEAFF.

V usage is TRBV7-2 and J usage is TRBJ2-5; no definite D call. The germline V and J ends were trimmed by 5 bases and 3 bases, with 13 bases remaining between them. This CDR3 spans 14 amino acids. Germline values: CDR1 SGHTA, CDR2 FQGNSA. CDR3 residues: CASSPPRPEETQYF. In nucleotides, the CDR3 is TGTGCCAGCAGCCCGCCTAGGCCTGAAGAGACCCAGTACTTC.

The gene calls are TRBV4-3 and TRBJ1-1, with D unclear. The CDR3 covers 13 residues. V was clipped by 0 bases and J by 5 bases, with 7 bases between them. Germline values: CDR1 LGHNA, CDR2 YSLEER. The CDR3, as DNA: TGCGCCAGCAGCCAAGAACCGAGGACTGAAGCTTTCTTT. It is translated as CASSQEPRTEAFF.

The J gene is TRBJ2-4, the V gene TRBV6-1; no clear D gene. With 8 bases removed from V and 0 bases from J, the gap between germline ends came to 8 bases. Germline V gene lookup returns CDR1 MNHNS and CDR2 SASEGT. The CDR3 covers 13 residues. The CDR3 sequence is CASYDLAKNIQYF. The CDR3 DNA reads TGTGCCAGCTATGATCTAGCCAAAAACATTCAGTACTTC.

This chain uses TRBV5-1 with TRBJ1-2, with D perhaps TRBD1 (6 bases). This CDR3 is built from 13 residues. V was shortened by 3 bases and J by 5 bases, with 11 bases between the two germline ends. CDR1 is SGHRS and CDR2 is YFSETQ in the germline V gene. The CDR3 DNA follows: TGCGCCAGCAGCTCCGGGGACATTTATGGCTACACCTTC. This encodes CASSSGDIYGYTF.

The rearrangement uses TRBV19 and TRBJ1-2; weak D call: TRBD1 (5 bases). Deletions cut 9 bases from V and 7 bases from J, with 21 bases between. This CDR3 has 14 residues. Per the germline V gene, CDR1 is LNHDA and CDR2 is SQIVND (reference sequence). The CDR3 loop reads CASRPIPRDGGYTF. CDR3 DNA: TGTGCCAGCCGGCCCATTCCCAGGGATGGTGGCTACACCTTC. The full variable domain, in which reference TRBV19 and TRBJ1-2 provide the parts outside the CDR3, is DGGITQSPKYLFRKEGQNVTLSCEQNLNHDAMYWYRQDPGQGLRLIYYSQIVNDFQKGDIAEGYSVSREKKESFPLTVTSAQKNPTAFYLCASRPIPRDGGYTFGSGTRLTVV.

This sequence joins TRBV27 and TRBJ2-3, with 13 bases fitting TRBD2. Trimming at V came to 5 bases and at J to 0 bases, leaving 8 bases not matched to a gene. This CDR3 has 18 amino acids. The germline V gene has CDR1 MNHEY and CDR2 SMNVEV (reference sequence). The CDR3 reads CASSPYRGLAGSTDTQYF. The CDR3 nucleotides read TGTGCCAGCAGTCCATACCGGGGACTAGCGGGGAGCACAGATACGCAGTATTTT.

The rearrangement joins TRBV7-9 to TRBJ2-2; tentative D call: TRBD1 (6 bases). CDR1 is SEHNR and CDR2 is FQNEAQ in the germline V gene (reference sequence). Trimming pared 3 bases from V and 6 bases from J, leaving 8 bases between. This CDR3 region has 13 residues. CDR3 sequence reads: CASSFTGPGELFF. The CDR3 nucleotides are TGTGCCAGCAGCTTCACAGGGCCCGGGGAGCTGTTTTTT.

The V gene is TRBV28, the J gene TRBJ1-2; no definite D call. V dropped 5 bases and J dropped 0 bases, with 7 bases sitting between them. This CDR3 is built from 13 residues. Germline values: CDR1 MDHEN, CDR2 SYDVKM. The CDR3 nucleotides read TGTGCCAGCAGTGGCGGGTCTAACTATGGCTACACCTTC. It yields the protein CASSGGSNYGYTF.

The DNA of the CDR3 is TGTGCCATCAGTGACCTAAGGGCTAGCGGGGGGGCCGTTTCCCGGGAGCAGTTCTTC. This gives the protein CAISDLRASGGAVSREQFF. This chain links TRBV10-3 with TRBJ2-1; 12 nucleotides agree with TRBD2. Germline assignment: CDR1 ENHRY and CDR2 SYGVKD. Trimming removed 3 bases from V and 10 bases from J; junction bases left unmatched: 19. CDR3 length: 19 amino acids.

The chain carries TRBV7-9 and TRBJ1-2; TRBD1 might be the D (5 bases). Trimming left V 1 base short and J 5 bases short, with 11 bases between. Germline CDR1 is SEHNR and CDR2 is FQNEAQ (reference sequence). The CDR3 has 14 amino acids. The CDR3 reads CASSLGQGGYGYTF. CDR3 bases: TGTGCCAGCAGCTTAGGGCAGGGAGGATATGGCTACACCTTC.

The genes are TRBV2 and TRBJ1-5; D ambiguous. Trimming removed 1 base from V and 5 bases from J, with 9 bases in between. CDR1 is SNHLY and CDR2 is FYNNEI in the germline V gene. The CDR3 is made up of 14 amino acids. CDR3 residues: CASSEVGGDQPQHF. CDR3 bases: TGTGCCAGCAGTGAAGTGGGAGGAGATCAGCCCCAGCATTTT.

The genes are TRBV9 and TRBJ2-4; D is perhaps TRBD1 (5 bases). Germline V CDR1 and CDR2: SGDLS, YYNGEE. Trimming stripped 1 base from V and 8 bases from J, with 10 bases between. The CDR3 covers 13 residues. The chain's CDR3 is CASSVPGLDIQYF. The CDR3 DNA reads TGTGCCAGCAGCGTACCAGGGCTGGACATTCAGTACTTC.

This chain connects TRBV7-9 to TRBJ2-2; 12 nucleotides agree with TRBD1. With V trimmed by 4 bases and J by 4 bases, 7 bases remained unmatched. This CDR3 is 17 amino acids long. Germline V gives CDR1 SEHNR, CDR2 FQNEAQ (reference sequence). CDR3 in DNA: TGTGCCAGCAGCTGGCCGGGACAGGGGGCGTCCACCGGGGAGCTGTTTTTT. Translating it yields CASSWPGQGASTGELFF. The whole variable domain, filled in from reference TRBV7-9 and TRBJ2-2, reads DTGVSQNPRHKITKRGQNVTFRCDPISEHNRLYWYRQTLGQGPEFLTYFQNEAQLEKSRLLSDRFSAERPKGSFSTLEIQRTEQGDSAMYLCASSWPGQGASTGELFFGEGSRLTVL.

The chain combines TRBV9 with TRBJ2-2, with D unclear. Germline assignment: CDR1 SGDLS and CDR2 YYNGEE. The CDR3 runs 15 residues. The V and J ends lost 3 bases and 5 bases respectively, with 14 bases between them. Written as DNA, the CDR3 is TGTGCCAGCAGCGCATACAGCCTAGGGACCGGGGAGCTGTTTTTT. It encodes CASSAYSLGTGELFF.

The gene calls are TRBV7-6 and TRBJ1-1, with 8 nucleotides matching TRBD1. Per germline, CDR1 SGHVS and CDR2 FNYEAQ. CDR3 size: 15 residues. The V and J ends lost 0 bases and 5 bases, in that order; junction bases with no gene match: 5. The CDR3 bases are TGTGCCAGCAGCTTAGCCGACAGGGGAATAACTGAAGCTTTCTTT. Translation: CASSLADRGITEAFF.

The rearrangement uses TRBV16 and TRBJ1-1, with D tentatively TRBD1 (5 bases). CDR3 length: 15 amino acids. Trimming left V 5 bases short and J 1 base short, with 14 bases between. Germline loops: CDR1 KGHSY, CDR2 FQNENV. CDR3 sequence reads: CASSFGTFSNTEAFF. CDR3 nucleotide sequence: TGTGCCAGCAGCTTCGGGACTTTTTCGAACACTGAAGCTTTCTTT.

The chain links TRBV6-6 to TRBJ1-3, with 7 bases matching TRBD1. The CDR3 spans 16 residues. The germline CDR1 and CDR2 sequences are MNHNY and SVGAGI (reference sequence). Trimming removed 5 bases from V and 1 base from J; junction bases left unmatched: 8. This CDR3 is CASSGGDSWSGNTIYF. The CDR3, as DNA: TGTGCCAGCAGTGGGGGGGACAGTTGGTCTGGAAACACCATATATTTT.

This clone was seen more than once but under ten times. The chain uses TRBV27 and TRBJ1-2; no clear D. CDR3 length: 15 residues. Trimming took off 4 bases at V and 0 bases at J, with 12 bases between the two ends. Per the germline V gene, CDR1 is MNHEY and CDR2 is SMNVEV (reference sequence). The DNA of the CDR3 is TGTGCCAGCAGTTCCCACAGATATACTAACTATGGCTACACCTTC. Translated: CASSSHRYTNYGYTF.

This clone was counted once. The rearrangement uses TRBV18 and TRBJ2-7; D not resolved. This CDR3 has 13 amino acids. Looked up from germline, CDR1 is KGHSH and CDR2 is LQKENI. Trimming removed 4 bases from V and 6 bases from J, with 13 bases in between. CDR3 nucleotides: TGTGCCAGCTCACTCTATGGCCAGAGCGAGCAGTACTTC. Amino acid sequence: CASSLYGQSEQYF. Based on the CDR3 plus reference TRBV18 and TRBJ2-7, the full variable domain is NAGVMQNPRHLVRRRGQEARLRCSPMKGHSHVYWYRQLPEEGLKFMVYLQKENIIDESGMPKERFSAEFPKEGPSILRIQQVVRGDSAAYFCASSLYGQSEQYFGPGTRLTVT.